This T cell receptor beta chain was recorded in a study of T-cell memory formation after mild COVID-19. Overall study: Clusters were largely donor specific.

This clonotype was seen at least ten times. CDR3 length: 13 residues. From germline, CDR1 is SGHRS and CDR2 YFSETQ. V was pared by 0 bases and J by 3 bases, with 6 bases between. With constant-segment primers, 5'RACE yielded cDNA libraries of TCR alpha and TCR beta that carried sample barcodes and UMIs. One entry per CDR3 protein, called by TCRdb with MiXCR from the 5' RACE reads. The table includes 350,000 to 450,000 distinct CDR3 sequences, over 13% detected once. This chain joins TRBV5-1 and TRBJ1-1; D is uncertain. Material for sequencing was PBMCs or a T cell subset sorted from them (not recorded which). The clonotype was recovered from a man aged 18-30 years who had mild COVID-19 (a few samples of this study predate the infection). Cell type and time point are not known. The CDR3 spells CASSLGQDTEAFF. The CDR3 bases are TGCGCCAGCAGCTTGGGGCAGGACACTGAAGCTTTCTTT.